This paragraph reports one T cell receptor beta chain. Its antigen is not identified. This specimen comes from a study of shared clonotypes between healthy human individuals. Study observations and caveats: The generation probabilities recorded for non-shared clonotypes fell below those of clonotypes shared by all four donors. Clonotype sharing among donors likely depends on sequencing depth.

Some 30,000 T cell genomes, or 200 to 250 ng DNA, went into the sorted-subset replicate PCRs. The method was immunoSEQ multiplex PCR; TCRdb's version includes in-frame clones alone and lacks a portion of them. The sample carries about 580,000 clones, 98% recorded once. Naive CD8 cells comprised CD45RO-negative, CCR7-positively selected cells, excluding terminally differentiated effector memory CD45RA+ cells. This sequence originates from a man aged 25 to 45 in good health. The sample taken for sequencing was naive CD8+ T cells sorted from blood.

CDR3 coding DNA: TGTGCCAGCAGCTTAGAAGGGCCGGAGGGCTACACCTTC. Translation: CASSLEGPEGYTF. The chain carries TRBV7-9 and TRBJ1-2; D gene unclear. Germline V lookup: CDR1 SEHNR, CDR2 FQNEAQ (reference sequence). CDR3 size: 13 residues. V was shortened by 1 base and J by 8 bases, with 11 bases between the two germline ends.